This T cell receptor (beta chain) was identified in a study of human T cells and chemical hapten exposure. The wider study: Women made up most patients, who had alopecia areata, totalis or universalis.

Noted time point: patch test 2, 6 weeks after DPC sensitization. The sample's treatment: therapeutic diphenylcyclopropenone sensitization with weekly scalp DPC. This clonotype came up many times. This CDR3 has 18 residues. Germline V gives CDR1 SGHTA, CDR2 FQGTGA. The J segment lost 0 bases and the V segment lost 1 base, leaving 8 bases of the junction unmatched. One entry per CDR3 protein results from TCRdb running MiXCR on the RACE reads. The sample records about 85,000 distinct CDR3 sequences, 11% being singletons. This TCR came from a man aged 18 to 30 with alopecia areata. Some clones in this sample may be carry-over from other donors' samples. This rearrangement joins TRBV7-3 to TRBJ1-3; 8 nucleotides align to TRBD1. This specimen was whole blood, taken in connection with sensitization to the hapten diphenylcyclopropenone (DPC). The CDR3 DNA sequence: TGTGCCAGCAGCTTAATGGAGGCAGGGGGCCTCTCTGGAAACACCATATATTTT. This codes for CASSLMEAGGLSGNTIYF.